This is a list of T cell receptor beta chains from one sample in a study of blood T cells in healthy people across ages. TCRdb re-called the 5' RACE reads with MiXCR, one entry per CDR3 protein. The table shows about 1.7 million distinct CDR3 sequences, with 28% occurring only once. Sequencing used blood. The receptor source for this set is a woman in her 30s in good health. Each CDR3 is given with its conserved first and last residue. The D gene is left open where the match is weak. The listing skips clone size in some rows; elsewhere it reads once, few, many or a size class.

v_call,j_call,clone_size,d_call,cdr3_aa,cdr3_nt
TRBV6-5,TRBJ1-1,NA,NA,CASSFRATTEAFF,TGTGCCAGCAGTTTTCGGGCCACCACTGAAGCTTTCTTT
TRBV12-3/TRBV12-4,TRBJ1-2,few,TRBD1,CASSFTDRADTF,TGTGCCAGCAGTTTCACAGACAGGGCGGACACCTTC
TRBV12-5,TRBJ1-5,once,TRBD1,CASGLGGQDHQPQHF,TGTGCTAGTGGTTTGGGTGGACAGGACCATCAGCCCCAGCATTTT
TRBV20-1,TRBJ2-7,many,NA,CSARVTSREQYF,TGCAGTGCTAGAGTAACCTCGAGGGAGCAGTACTTC
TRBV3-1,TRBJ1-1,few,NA,CASSQDDSHTEAFF,TGTGCCAGCAGCCAAGATGACAGTCACACTGAAGCTTTCTTT
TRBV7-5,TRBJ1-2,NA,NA,CISVSEARVIGNYGYTF,NA
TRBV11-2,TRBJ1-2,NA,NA,CASSFRTGGGGGYTF,TGTGCCAGCAGCTTCCGAACAGGAGGAGGGGGTGGCTACACCTTC
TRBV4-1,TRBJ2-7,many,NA,CASKFESGSYEQYF,TGCGCCAGCAAATTTGAGTCGGGGTCCTACGAGCAGTACTTC
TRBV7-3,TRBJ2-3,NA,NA,CASSLTGGASTDTQYF,TGTGCCAGCAGCTTAACGGGCGGGGCTAGCACAGATACGCAGTATTTT
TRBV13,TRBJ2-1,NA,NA,CASSLELGSEQFF,TGTGCCAGCAGCTTAGAGCTTGGTAGTGAGCAGTTCTTC
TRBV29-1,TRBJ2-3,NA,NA,CSVNSLGWGTDTQYF,TGCAGCGTTAACAGTCTCGGGTGGGGCACAGATACGCAGTATTTT
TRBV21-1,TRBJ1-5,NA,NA,CASSPRTLTENQPQHF,TGTGCCAGCAGCCCACGTACCCTGACAGAGAATCAGCCCCAGCATTTT
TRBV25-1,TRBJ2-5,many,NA,CASSAALGIQETQYF,TGTGCCAGCAGTGCGGCACTAGGGATCCAAGAGACCCAGTACTTC
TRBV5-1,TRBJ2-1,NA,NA,CASSLGGRRFF,TGCGCCAGCAGCTTGGGCGGGCGGCGGTTCTTC
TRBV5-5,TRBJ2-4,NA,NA,CASSRGPTQSEQYF,TGTGCTAGCAGCCGGGGACCTACCCAAAGTGAGCAGTACTTC
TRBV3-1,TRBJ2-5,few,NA,CASSRGELETQYF,TGTGCCAGCAGCCGAGGAGAGCTAGAGACCCAGTACTTC
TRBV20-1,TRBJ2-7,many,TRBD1,CSAKGQGPYEQYF,TGCAGTGCTAAGGGACAGGGACCCTACGAGCAGTACTTC
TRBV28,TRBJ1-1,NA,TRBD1,CASSSWTGGTTEVFF,TGTGCCAGCAGTTCATGGACAGGGGGTACCACTGAAGTTTTCTTT
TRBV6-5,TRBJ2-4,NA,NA,CASSSGVLSAKNIQYF,TGTGCCAGCAGTTCCGGGGTCCTTAGCGCCAAAAACATTCAGTACTTC
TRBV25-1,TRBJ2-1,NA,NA,CASSELPGTYNEQFF,TGTGCCAGCAGTGAGCTCCCGGGAACGTATAATGAGCAGTTCTTC
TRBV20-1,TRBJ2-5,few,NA,CSARVGFPPGLSQETQYF,TGCAGTGCTAGAGTAGGATTTCCACCGGGACTGAGCCAAGAGACCCAGTACTTC
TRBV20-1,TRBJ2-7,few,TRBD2,CSATAGGFYEQYF,TGCAGTGCCACAGCGGGAGGATTCTACGAGCAGTACTTC
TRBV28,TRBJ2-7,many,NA,CASRPRSANYEQYF,TGTGCCAGCAGGCCCCGGTCGGCAAACTACGAGCAGTACTTC
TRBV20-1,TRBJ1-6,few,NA,CSARDPWLGWDSPLHF,TGCAGTGCTAGAGATCCCTGGTTAGGGTGGGATTCACCCCTCCACTTT
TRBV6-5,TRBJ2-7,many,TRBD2,CASSYLRSGTSGIYEQYF,TGTGCCAGCAGTTACCTCCGGTCGGGGACTAGCGGGATCTACGAGCAGTACTTC
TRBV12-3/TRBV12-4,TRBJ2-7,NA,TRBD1,CASTTPGTGPYNEQYF,TGTGCCAGCACCACTCCCGGGACAGGGCCCTACAATGAGCAGTACTTC
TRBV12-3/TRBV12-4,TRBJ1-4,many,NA,CASSPSNEKLFF,TGTGCCAGCAGTCCGTCTAATGAAAAACTGTTTTTT
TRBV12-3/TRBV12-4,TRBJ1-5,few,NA,CASSHGIDQPQHF,TGTGCCAGCAGCCATGGGATCGATCAGCCCCAGCATTTT
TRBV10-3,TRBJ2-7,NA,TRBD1,CAISGGTGSEQYF,TGTGCCATCAGTGGGGGGACAGGGTCCGAGCAGTACTTC
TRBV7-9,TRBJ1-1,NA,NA,CASRFTGTEAFF,TGTGCCAGCAGGTTCACGGGCACTGAAGCTTTCTTT
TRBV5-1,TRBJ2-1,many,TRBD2,CASSSGTSGRGNEQFF,TGCGCCAGCAGCTCCGGGACTAGCGGGAGAGGGAATGAGCAGTTCTTC
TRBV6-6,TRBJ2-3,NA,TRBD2,CASSPRGSGGSTDTQYF,TGTGCCAGCAGCCCCCGCGGTAGCGGGGGTAGCACAGATACGCAGTATTTT
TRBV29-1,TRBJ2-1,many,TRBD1,CSVRDRGQDNEQFF,TGCAGCGTCCGGGACAGGGGGCAGGACAATGAGCAGTTCTTC
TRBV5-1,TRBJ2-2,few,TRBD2,CASRAGGPNTGELFF,TGCGCCAGCAGGGCGGGGGGACCGAACACCGGGGAGCTGTTTTTT
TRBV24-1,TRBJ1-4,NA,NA,CATSDRVGGAEKRFF,TGTGCCACCAGTGATCGTGTCGGGGGCGCGGAAAAACGGTTTTTT
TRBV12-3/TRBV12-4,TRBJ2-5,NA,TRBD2,CASSSTSGGEKHYF,TGTGCCAGCAGCTCCACTAGCGGAGGAGAAAAGCACTACTTC
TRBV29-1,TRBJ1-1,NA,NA,CSVEVPEYTEAFF,TGCAGCGTTGAAGTACCGGAATACACTGAAGCTTTCTTT
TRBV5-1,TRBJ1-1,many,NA,CASSLVMGEGTEAFF,TGCGCCAGCAGCTTGGTCATGGGTGAGGGGACTGAAGCTTTCTTT
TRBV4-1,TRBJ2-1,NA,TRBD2,CASSQDQTSGSYNEQFF,TGCGCCAGCAGCCAAGATCAGACTAGCGGGAGTTACAATGAGCAGTTCTTC
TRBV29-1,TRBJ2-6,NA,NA,CNTNEGSGANVLTF,TGCAACACGAACGAGGGTTCCGGGGCCAACGTCCTGACTTTC
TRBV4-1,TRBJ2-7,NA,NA,CASSQDQATYEQYF,TGCGCCAGCAGCCAAGATCAAGCTACCTACGAGCAGTACTTC
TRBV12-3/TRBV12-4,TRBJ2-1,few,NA,CASSFLTGGNNEQFF,TGTGCCAGCAGTTTCCTAACGGGGGGCAACAATGAGCAGTTCTTC
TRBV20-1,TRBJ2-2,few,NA,CMTNTGELFF,TGCATGACGAACACCGGGGAGCTGTTTTTT
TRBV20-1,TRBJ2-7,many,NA,CSASGQSYEQYF,TGCAGTGCTAGTGGGCAGTCCTACGAGCAGTACTTC
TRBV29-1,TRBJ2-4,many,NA,CSVALSSKNIQYF,TGCAGCGTTGCTCTCAGCTCCAAAAACATTCAGTACTTC
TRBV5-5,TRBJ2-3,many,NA,CASSELGGIDTQYF,TGTGCCAGCAGCGAACTAGGGGGGATAGATACGCAGTATTTT
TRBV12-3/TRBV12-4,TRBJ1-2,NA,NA,CASTRQGQNYGYTF,TGTGCCAGCACCCGGCAGGGCCAAAACTATGGCTACACCTTC
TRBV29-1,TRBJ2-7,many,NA,CSVEMRVRSTYEQYF,TGCAGCGTTGAAATGAGGGTCCGGAGCACCTACGAGCAGTACTTC
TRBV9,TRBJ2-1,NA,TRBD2,CASSVLAGEQFF,TGTGCCAGCAGCGTTCTAGCGGGAGAGCAGTTCTTC
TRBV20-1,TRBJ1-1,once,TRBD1,CSAREIGTGKTEAFF,TGCAGTGCTAGAGAAATCGGGACAGGGAAAACTGAAGCTTTCTTT
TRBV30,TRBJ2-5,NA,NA,CAWSSRAGETQYF,TGTGCCTGGAGTTCGAGGGCCGGGGAGACCCAGTACTTC
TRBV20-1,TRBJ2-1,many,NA,CSARDRPSANYNEQFF,TGCAGTGCTAGAGATCGCCCCTCCGCCAACTACAATGAGCAGTTCTTC
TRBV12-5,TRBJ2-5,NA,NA,CASGLEIGRETQYF,TGTGCTAGTGGTTTGGAAATCGGACGTGAGACCCAGTACTTC
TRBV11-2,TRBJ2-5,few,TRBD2,CASSFGGAGSLGETQYF,TGTGCCAGCAGCTTCGGGGGGGCAGGGAGTTTAGGGGAGACCCAGTACTTC
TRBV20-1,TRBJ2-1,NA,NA,CSARELGEAYNEQFF,TGCAGTGCTAGAGAGTTGGGGGAGGCTTACAATGAGCAGTTCTTC
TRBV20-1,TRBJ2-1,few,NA,CSSRQNRGNDEQFF,TGCAGTTCTAGACAAAACCGCGGAAATGATGAGCAGTTCTTC
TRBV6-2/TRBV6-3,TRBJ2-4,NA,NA,CASSQNLPYNEQYF,TGTGCCAGCAGCCAAAATCTGCCCTACAATGAGCAGTACTTC
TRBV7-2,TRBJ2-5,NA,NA,CASSQFPRGLGETQYF,TGTGCCAGCAGCCAATTCCCGAGAGGATTGGGAGAGACCCAGTACTTC
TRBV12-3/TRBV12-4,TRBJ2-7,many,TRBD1,CASSSGQGGTYEQYF,TGTGCCAGCAGTTCGGGACAGGGGGGTACCTACGAGCAGTACTTC
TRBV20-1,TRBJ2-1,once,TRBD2,CSAVAGGGNEQFF,TGCAGTGCCGTAGCGGGAGGGGGTAATGAGCAGTTCTTC